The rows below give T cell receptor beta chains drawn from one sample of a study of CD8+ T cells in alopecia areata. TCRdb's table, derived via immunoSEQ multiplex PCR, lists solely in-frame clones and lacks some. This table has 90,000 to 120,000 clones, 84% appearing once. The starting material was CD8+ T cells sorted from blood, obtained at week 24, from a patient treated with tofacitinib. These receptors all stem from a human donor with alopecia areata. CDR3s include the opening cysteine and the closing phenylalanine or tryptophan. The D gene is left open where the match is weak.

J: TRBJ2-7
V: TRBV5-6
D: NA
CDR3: CASSLATRAYEQYF
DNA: TGTGCCAGCAGCTTGGCCACTAGAGCCTACGAGCAGTACTTC

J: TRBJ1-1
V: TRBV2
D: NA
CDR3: CASSEDSLNTEAFF
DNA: TGTGCCAGCAGTGAGGACAGCCTGAACACTGAAGCTTTCTTT

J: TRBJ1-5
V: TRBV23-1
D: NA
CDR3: CAIMSNQPQHF
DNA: TGCGCCATTATGAGCAATCAGCCCCAGCATTTT

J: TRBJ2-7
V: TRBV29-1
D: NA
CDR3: CSVEGGTTYEQYF
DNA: TGCAGCGTTGAAGGCGGCACGACCTACGAGCAGTACTTC

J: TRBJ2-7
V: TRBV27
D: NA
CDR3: CASSQGHMQYF
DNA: TGTGCCAGCAGTCAAGGACACATGCAGTACTTC

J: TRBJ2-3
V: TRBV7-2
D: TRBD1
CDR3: CASSPVGDSPRRTQYF
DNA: TGTGCCAGCAGCCCAGTAGGGGACAGTCCCCGGAGGACGCAGTATTTT

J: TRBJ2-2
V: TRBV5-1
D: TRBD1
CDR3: CASSSDRAPTGELFF
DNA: TGCGCCAGCAGCTCGGACAGGGCGCCCACCGGGGAGCTGTTTTTT

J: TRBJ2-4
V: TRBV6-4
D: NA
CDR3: CARRVSKNIQYF
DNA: TGTGCCAGGCGGGTCAGCAAAAACATTCAGTACTTC

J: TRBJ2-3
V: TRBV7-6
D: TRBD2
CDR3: CASSLATSGGGTDTQYF
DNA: TGTGCCAGCAGCTTAGCGACTAGCGGGGGAGGGACAGATACGCAGTATTTT

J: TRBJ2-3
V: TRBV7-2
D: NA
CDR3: CASSPDGLAGDTQYF
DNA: TGTGCCAGCAGTCCGGACGGGCTCGCGGGGGATACGCAGTATTTT

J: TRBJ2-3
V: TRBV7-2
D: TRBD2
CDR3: CASSLRAGGRTDTQYF
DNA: TGTGCCAGCAGCTTAAGAGCGGGGGGGCGTACAGATACGCAGTATTTT

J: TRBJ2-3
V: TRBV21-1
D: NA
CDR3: CASSYERGGTDTQYF
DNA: TGTGCCAGCAGCTACGAGCGGGGAGGGACAGATACGCAGTATTTT

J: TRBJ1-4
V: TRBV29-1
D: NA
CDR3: CSVEQFRDGYEKLFF
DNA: TGCAGCGTCGAACAGTTCCGGGACGGTTATGAAAAACTGTTTTTT

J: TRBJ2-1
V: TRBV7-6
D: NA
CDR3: CASAPWAGTDNEQFF
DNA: TGTGCCAGCGCCCCGTGGGCGGGGACCGACAATGAGCAGTTCTTC

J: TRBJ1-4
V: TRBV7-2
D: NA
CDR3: CASSLSGRGFEKLFF
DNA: TGTGCCAGCAGCTTATCGGGCAGGGGATTTGAAAAACTGTTTTTT